This entry concerns a single T cell receptor beta chain. As yet, its antigen is unknown. The data are from a study of OX40 agonist ivuxolimab in advanced cancers. The CDR3 extends over 15 amino acids. V shed 0 bases and J shed 8 bases, with 16 bases lying between them. CDR1 and CDR2 (germline): SQVTM, ANQGSEA. Study conclusions and caveats: At doses 0.1 to 3.0 mg/kg, CD4+ and CD8+ clones expanded.

Sequencing used immunoSEQ multiplex PCR; TCRdb keeps in-frame clones, though not all of them. The repertoire holds about 100,000 clones, with 89% as singletons. The chain has TRBV29-1 and TRBJ1-4; D gene unclear. The source was CD4+ or CD8+ T cells sorted from blood, collected in a trial of the OX40 agonist ivuxolimab. This sequence originates from an adult with an advanced solid tumor such as melanoma, head and neck, liver or kidney cancer. This chain's CDR3 is CSVEDAGVTGEKLFF. DNA of the CDR3: TGCAGCGTTGAAGATGCCGGGGTGACGGGGGAAAAACTGTTTTTT.